This T cell receptor beta chain was observed in a study of Graves' ophthalmopathy and Graves' hyperthyroidism. Study results and caveats: Blood contained most expanded thyroid clonotypes exceeding 0.001 frequency.

The PBMC fraction was derived from about 9.5 ml of fresh peripheral blood. The TCR beta CDR3 regions underwent amplification from RNA transcripts. HTBI-primed RT-PCR formed the first round, and a multiplex PCR formed the second. MiXCR, run by TCRdb on the multiplex PCR reads, gives a single entry per CDR3 protein. The table shows about 220,000 distinct CDR3 sequences, with roughly 21% occurring only once. The CDR3 extends over 15 amino acids. Trimming left V 3 bases short and J 4 bases short, with 12 bases between. There are many counts of this clonotype. Its antigen is not identified. This receptor was taken from a woman aged 45 to 65 with Graves' ophthalmopathy. Sequencing input: peripheral blood. This sequence joins TRBV12-3 or TRBV12-4 and TRBJ2-2, with D perhaps TRBD1 (5 bases). CDR3 DNA: TGTGCCAGCAGTTTGATGGGGCTGGGCACCGGGGAGCTGTTTTTT. This codes for CASSLMGLGTGELFF.